This T cell receptor beta chain appears in the sequencing data of a study of blood T cell repertoires in COVID-19. Assay: immunoSEQ multiplex PCR; the TCRdb copy retains only in-frame clones and omits some. This table has about 520,000 clones, 80% to 90% appearing once. Germline assignment: CDR1 SGHVS and CDR2 FNYEAQ. CDR3 length: 16 residues. Trimming left V 2 bases short and J 4 bases short, with 14 bases between. Sample: peripheral blood. The chain has TRBV7-6 and TRBJ2-2, with D possibly matching TRBD1 (6 bases). This receptor was taken from a human donor in a cohort sampled during active COVID-19. The CDR3 loop reads CASSLYRAVSTGELFF. CDR3 coding DNA: TGTGCCAGCAGCTTATACAGGGCGGTTAGCACCGGGGAGCTGTTTTTT.